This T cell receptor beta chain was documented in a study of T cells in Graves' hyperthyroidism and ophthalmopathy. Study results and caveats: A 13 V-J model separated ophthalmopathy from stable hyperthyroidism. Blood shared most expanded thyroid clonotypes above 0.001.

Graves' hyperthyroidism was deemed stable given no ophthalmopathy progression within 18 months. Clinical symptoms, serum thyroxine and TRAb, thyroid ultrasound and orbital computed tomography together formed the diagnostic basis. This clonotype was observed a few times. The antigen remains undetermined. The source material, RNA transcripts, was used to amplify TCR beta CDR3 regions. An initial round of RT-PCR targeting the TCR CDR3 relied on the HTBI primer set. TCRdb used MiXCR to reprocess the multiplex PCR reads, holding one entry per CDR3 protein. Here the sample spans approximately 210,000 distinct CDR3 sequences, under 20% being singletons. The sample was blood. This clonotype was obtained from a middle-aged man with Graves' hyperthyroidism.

The DNA of the CDR3 is TGTGCCAGTAGGTCGGGGAACTATAATTCACCCCTCCACTTT. Translated: CASRSGNYNSPLHF. The chain couples TRBV28 to TRBJ1-6, with D hard to call. Germline loops: CDR1 MDHEN, CDR2 SYDVKM. CDR3 size: 14 residues. Trimming took off 9 bases at V and 3 bases at J, with 12 bases between the two ends.